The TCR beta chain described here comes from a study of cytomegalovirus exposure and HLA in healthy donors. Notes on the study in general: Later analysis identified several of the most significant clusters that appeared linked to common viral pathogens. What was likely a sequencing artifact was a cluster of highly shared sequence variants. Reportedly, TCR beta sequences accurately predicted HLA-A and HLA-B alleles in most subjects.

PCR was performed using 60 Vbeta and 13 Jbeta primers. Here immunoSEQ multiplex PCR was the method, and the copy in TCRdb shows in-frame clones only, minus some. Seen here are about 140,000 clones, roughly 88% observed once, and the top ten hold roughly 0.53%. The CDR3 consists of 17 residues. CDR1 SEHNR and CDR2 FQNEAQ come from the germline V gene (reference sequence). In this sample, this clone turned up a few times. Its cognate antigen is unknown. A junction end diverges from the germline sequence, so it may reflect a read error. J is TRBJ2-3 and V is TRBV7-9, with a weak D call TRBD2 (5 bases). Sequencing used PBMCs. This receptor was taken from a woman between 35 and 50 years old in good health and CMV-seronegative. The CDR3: CSSSARLGSEGTDTQYF. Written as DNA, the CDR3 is TGTTCCAGCAGCGCCCGCCTCGGTAGCGAAGGCACAGATACGCAGTATTTT.